The 15 T cell receptor beta chains presented below share a single source sample, sequenced in a study of CD4 T cell repertoires in COVID-19. The data were produced by immunoSEQ multiplex PCR, yet TCRdb's version contains in-frame clones alone and is incomplete. The table has about 75,000 clones, about 80% seen once. The material was CD4+ T cells from peripheral blood, obtained after recovery from COVID-19. The origin of the receptors is a human donor who had COVID-19.

The chain recombines TRBV28 with TRBJ1-5; 9 bases match TRBD1. The germline V gene has CDR1 MDHEN and CDR2 SYDVKM. CDR3 size: 15 residues. V gave up 4 bases and J gave up 7 bases; unmatched junction bases: 8. This CDR3 is CASSSGQGGRQPQHF. The DNA for the CDR3 is TGTGCCAGCAGTTCGGGACAGGGAGGGCGGCAGCCCCAGCATTTT.

CDR3 nucleotide sequence: TGTGCCAGCAGCTTTAGCGGGAGTGGGGCATACAATGAGCAGTTCTTC. Residues: CASSFSGSGAYNEQFF. The chain joins TRBV7-6 to TRBJ2-1; 9 positions match TRBD2. The V segment lost 3 bases and the J segment 4 bases; nucleotides outside the gene matches: 7. CDR1 and CDR2 (germline): SGHVS, FNYEAQ. The CDR3 sequence is 16 residues long.

The chain has TRBV6-1 and TRBJ2-2; TRBD2 matches 7 bases. With 0 bases clipped from V and 4 bases from J, the junction kept 5 bases outside the gene matches. Germline lookup yields CDR1 MNHNS and CDR2 SASEGT. The CDR3 covers 16 residues. The CDR3 protein is CASSEARWTSTGELFF. DNA for the CDR3: TGTGCCAGCAGTGAAGCGCGCTGGACTAGCACCGGGGAGCTGTTTTTT.

The rearrangement links TRBV7-8 to TRBJ2-1, with 9 bases that match TRBD1. The CDR3 spans 16 residues. Unmatched junction bases numbered 9, after V lost 5 bases and J lost 4 bases. CDR1 is SGHVS, CDR2 FQNEAQ, per germline. The CDR3 is CASSRRRTGEYNEQFF. CDR3 DNA: TGTGCCAGCAGCCGCCGGCGGACAGGGGAGTACAATGAGCAGTTCTTC. Combining the CDR3 with reference TRBV7-8 and TRBJ2-1 gives the whole variable domain GAGVSQSPRYKVAKRGQDVALRCDPISGHVSLFWYQQALGQGPEFLTYFQNEAQLDKSGLPSDRFFAERPEGSVSTLKIQRTQQEDSAVYLCASSRRRTGEYNEQFFGPGTRLTVL.

This chain uses TRBV4-1 with TRBJ2-7, with D maybe TRBD1 (6 bases). V was shortened by 1 base and J by 6 bases, with 13 bases between the two germline ends. Looked up from germline, CDR1 is MGHRA and CDR2 is YSYEKL. The CDR3 is made up of 14 amino acids. The CDR3: CASSQGDRSPEQYF. The CDR3 coding sequence is TGCGCCAGCAGCCAAGGCGACAGGTCGCCCGAGCAGTACTTC.

The V and J genes are TRBV20-1 and TRBJ2-5; D is unresolved. V gave up 5 bases and J gave up 4 bases, with 5 bases separating them. Germline CDR1 is DFQATT and CDR2 is SNEGSKA (reference sequence). There are 10 residues in the CDR3. The CDR3 DNA sequence: TGCAGTGCTGCCGGAGAGACCCAGTACTTC. It translates to CSAAGETQYF.

The V and J genes are TRBV5-1 and TRBJ2-1; 10 nucleotides agree with TRBD2. The V segment lost 0 bases and the J segment 9 bases; nucleotides outside the gene matches: 3. CDR1 is SGHRS, CDR2 YFSETQ, per germline. This CDR3 spans 14 amino acids. The CDR3 spells CASSLDSGGTEQFF. As DNA, the CDR3 is TGCGCCAGCAGCTTGGATAGCGGGGGGACTGAGCAGTTCTTC.

The chain has TRBV14 and TRBJ1-1; a weak D match, TRBD1 (5 bases). The CDR3 has 13 residues. Germline V lookup: CDR1 SGHDN, CDR2 FVKESK. Trimming removed 5 bases from V and 1 base from J, with 8 bases in between. Written as DNA, the CDR3 is TGTGCCAGCAGCAGGGGCTCGAACACTGAAGCTTTCTTT. Its protein is CASSRGSNTEAFF.

Only a few counts were recorded for this clone. This chain uses TRBV7-3 with TRBJ2-3; possibly TRBD1 or TRBD2 for D (5 bases each). Germline V CDR1 and CDR2: SGHTA, FQGTGA. The CDR3 covers 15 residues. V was shortened by 2 bases and J by 1 base, with 10 bases between the two germline ends. The CDR3 protein is CASSLSPGRTDTQYF. The CDR3 DNA sequence: TGTGCCAGCAGCTTATCCCCGGGGCGCACAGATACGCAGTATTTT.

The table lists this clone with a count of one. This chain links TRBV2 with TRBJ1-1; D may be TRBD1 (6 bases). The germline V gene has CDR1 SNHLY and CDR2 FYNNEI. Trimming left V 6 bases short and J 4 bases short, with 18 bases between. CDR3 length: 15 residues. CDR3 bases: TGTGCCAGCAGGAGGGGGGGTGGTAGGGGCACTGAAGCTTTCTTT. It yields the protein CASRRGGGRGTEAFF. Looking up the rest from reference TRBV2 and TRBJ1-1 gives the full variable domain: EPEVTQTPSHQVTQMGQEVILRCVPISNHLYFYWYRQILGQKVEFLVSFYNNEISEKSEIFDDQFSVERPDGSNFTLKIRSTKLEDSAMYFCASRRGGGRGTEAFFGQGTRLTVV.

V and J are TRBV3-1 (or the pseudogene TRBV3-2) and TRBJ2-5; 11 bases agree with TRBD2. The junction had 3 bases not matched to a gene; V was cut back by 0 bases and J by 0 bases. CDR1 and CDR2 from the germline V gene are LGHDT and YNNKEL (reference sequence). This CDR3 spans 17 amino acids. CDR3 DNA sequence: TGTGCCAGCAGCCAAGACTTAGCGGGAGGGAACCAAGAGACCCAGTACTTC. This gives the protein CASSQDLAGGNQETQYF.

The J gene is TRBJ2-1, the V gene TRBV11-2, with 11 bases lining up with TRBD2. The CDR3 extends over 15 amino acids. Germline CDR1 is SGHAT and CDR2 is FQNNGV. Trimming at V came to 5 bases and at J to 3 bases, leaving 3 bases not matched to a gene. CDR3 protein: CASSLTSGNYNEQFF. The CDR3 DNA is TGTGCCAGCAGCCTGACTAGCGGGAACTACAATGAGCAGTTCTTC.

Points on this clone: Within the sample, other DNA sequences also encode this same CDR3. J is TRBJ1-1 and V is TRBV19; D is undetermined. CDR3 size: 14 residues. Looked up from germline, CDR1 is LNHDA and CDR2 is SQIVND (reference sequence). V was trimmed by 3 bases and J by 0 bases, leaving 8 bases between them. CDR3 sequence reads: CASSMEGLNTEAFF. Written as DNA, the CDR3 is TGTGCCAGTAGTATGGAAGGCTTGAACACTGAAGCTTTCTTT.

The chain recombines TRBV19 with TRBJ1-3, with no clear D. Germline values: CDR1 LNHDA, CDR2 SQIVND (reference sequence). The CDR3 consists of 13 residues. V lost 5 bases and J lost 4, with 9 bases in between. The CDR3 protein is CASSETLGNTIYF. CDR3 nucleotides: TGTGCCAGTAGTGAGACCCTGGGAAACACCATATATTTT.

The chain carries TRBV6-6 and TRBJ2-3, with TRBD2 identical over 11 bases. This CDR3 is built from 17 residues. The V gene end was trimmed by 5 bases and the J gene end by 2 bases; junction bases not matched to a gene: 9. Germline V lookup: CDR1 MNHNY, CDR2 SVGAGI (reference sequence). The CDR3 DNA reads TGTGCCAGCAGTCCCATGACTAGCGGGGCGGTCACAGATACGCAGTATTTT. Translated: CASSPMTSGAVTDTQYF.